Listed below are T cell receptor beta chains from one sample, sequenced in a study of T cell repertoires in cytomegalovirus infection. TCRdb recomputed calls from the reads with MiXCR, one row per CDR3 protein. The sample has roughly 240,000 distinct CDR3 sequences, 6% to 8% seen once; the top ten hold 5.5% to 6.5%. Sequencing was carried out using PBMCs. The receptor set was obtained from a human donor in good health (CMV status not recorded). Some clones in this sample may be carry-over from other donors' samples. Each CDR3 is given with its conserved first and last residue. The D gene is left open where the match is weak. The size field is filled for only some rows; it gives once, few, many or a size class.

d_call: .; v_call: TRBV27; clone_size: many; j_call: TRBJ1-3; cdr3_nt: TGTGCCAGCAGTTTGTCCGTAGCCTCTGGAAACACCATATATTTT; cdr3_aa: CASSLSVASGNTIYF
d_call: .; v_call: TRBV19; clone_size: many; j_call: TRBJ2-2; cdr3_nt: TGTGCCAGTAGTATGTACGGGGGGGAGCTGTTTTTT; cdr3_aa: CASSMYGGELFF
d_call: .; v_call: TRBV29-1; clone_size: many; j_call: TRBJ1-2; cdr3_nt: TGCAGCGTTGAACGGGTCCAGGGACGTAGGAATGGCTACACCTTC; cdr3_aa: CSVERVQGRRNGYTF
d_call: .; v_call: TRBV4-2; clone_size: many; j_call: TRBJ2-3; cdr3_nt: TGTGCCAGCAGCTTCGGAGCGCCTGATACGCAGTATTTT; cdr3_aa: CASSFGAPDTQYF
d_call: .; v_call: TRBV25-1; clone_size: .; j_call: TRBJ1-4; cdr3_nt: TGTGCCAGCAGTGAATACCAGGGGCCGGGTGCGGAAAAACTGTTTTTT; cdr3_aa: CASSEYQGPGAEKLFF
d_call: TRBD1; v_call: TRBV7-2; clone_size: many; j_call: TRBJ2-6; cdr3_nt: TGTGCCAGCAGCCGACAGGGAACTGGGGCCAACGTCCTGACTTTC; cdr3_aa: CASSRQGTGANVLTF
d_call: .; v_call: TRBV28; clone_size: many; j_call: TRBJ2-6; cdr3_nt: TGTGCCAGCCAAAGGACCTCCATCTCTGGGGCCAACGTCCTGACTTTC; cdr3_aa: CASQRTSISGANVLTF
d_call: TRBD1; v_call: TRBV13; clone_size: few; j_call: TRBJ1-1; cdr3_nt: TGTGCCAGCAGCTCTACAGGGGGCGAGCCATTCAACACTGAAGCTTTCTTT; cdr3_aa: CASSSTGGEPFNTEAFF
d_call: .; v_call: TRBV11-2; clone_size: many; j_call: TRBJ1-1; cdr3_nt: TGTGCCAGCAGCTTGGGGGGGGTTGAAGCTTTCTTT; cdr3_aa: CASSLGGVEAFF
d_call: .; v_call: TRBV5-1; clone_size: many; j_call: TRBJ1-5; cdr3_nt: TGCGCCAGCAGCTTGACTGAGCATAGCAATCAGCCCCAGCATTTT; cdr3_aa: CASSLTEHSNQPQHF
d_call: .; v_call: TRBV20-1; clone_size: many; j_call: TRBJ2-2; cdr3_nt: TGCAGTGCCGGAGGGACTCAAAGGGACACCGGGGAGCTGTTTTTT; cdr3_aa: CSAGGTQRDTGELFF
d_call: .; v_call: TRBV19; clone_size: few; j_call: TRBJ2-7; cdr3_nt: TGTGCCGTAACACCCCACACCCTCTACGAGCAGTACTTC; cdr3_aa: CAVTPHTLYEQYF
d_call: .; v_call: TRBV20-1; clone_size: few; j_call: TRBJ2-1; cdr3_nt: TGCAGTGCTAGAGCCCAGAGCTCCTACAATGAGCAGTTCTTC; cdr3_aa: CSARAQSSYNEQFF
d_call: .; v_call: TRBV7-2; clone_size: many; j_call: TRBJ1-2; cdr3_nt: TGTGCCAGCAGCCATCCGACTTTCAGCTATGGCTACACCTTC; cdr3_aa: CASSHPTFSYGYTF
d_call: .; v_call: TRBV12-3/TRBV12-4; clone_size: many; j_call: TRBJ1-1; cdr3_nt: TGTGCCAGCACCAACCCGGCGGCGATGAACACTGAAGCTTTCTTT; cdr3_aa: CASTNPAAMNTEAFF
d_call: .; v_call: TRBV7-8; clone_size: many; j_call: TRBJ2-7; cdr3_nt: TGTGCCAGCAGCTTAGGGGGGGACACCTACGAGCAGTACTTC; cdr3_aa: CASSLGGDTYEQYF
d_call: .; v_call: TRBV20-1; clone_size: many; j_call: TRBJ2-6; cdr3_nt: TGCAGTGCTCTTAGCTTCTCTGGGGCCAACGTCCTGACTTTC; cdr3_aa: CSALSFSGANVLTF
d_call: .; v_call: TRBV5-1; clone_size: many; j_call: TRBJ1-4; cdr3_nt: TGCGCCAGCAGCCTGGCGTACGGGGAAAATGAAAAACTGTTTTTT; cdr3_aa: CASSLAYGENEKLFF
d_call: .; v_call: TRBV20-1; clone_size: few; j_call: TRBJ1-2; cdr3_nt: TGCAGTGCTAGTTGGTTAGGCGGAGGCTACACCTTC; cdr3_aa: CSASWLGGGYTF
d_call: .; v_call: TRBV15; clone_size: many; j_call: TRBJ2-2; cdr3_nt: TGTGCCACCAGCGGGCAGGGGTGGCCCAACACCGGGGAGCTGTTTTTT; cdr3_aa: CATSGQGWPNTGELFF
d_call: .; v_call: TRBV6-2/TRBV6-3; clone_size: many; j_call: TRBJ2-1; cdr3_nt: TGTGCCAGCACCAGCCCGGGACTAGGGGGCTGGAACAATGAGCAGTTCTTC; cdr3_aa: CASTSPGLGGWNNEQFF
d_call: .; v_call: TRBV7-2; clone_size: .; j_call: TRBJ1-1; cdr3_nt: TGTGCCAGCGGGCTTTCGAACACTGAAGCTTTCTTT; cdr3_aa: CASGLSNTEAFF
d_call: TRBD2; v_call: TRBV12-3/TRBV12-4; clone_size: many; j_call: TRBJ2-7; cdr3_nt: TGTGCCAGCAGTTGGTCGCTAATCGGGGGGACTAAACCTTCCTACGAGCAGTACTTC; cdr3_aa: CASSWSLIGGTKPSYEQYF
d_call: .; v_call: TRBV29-1; clone_size: many; j_call: TRBJ1-2; cdr3_nt: TGCAGCGTTGAAGACAGCAACTATGGCTACACCTTC; cdr3_aa: CSVEDSNYGYTF
d_call: TRBD1; v_call: TRBV15; clone_size: many; j_call: TRBJ1-1; cdr3_nt: TGTGCCACCGCCACGGACAGGGCCACTGAAGCTTTCTTT; cdr3_aa: CATATDRATEAFF
d_call: .; v_call: TRBV4-1; clone_size: .; j_call: TRBJ1-3; cdr3_nt: TGCGCCAGCAGCCAACAGGTACTCTCTGGAAACACCATATATTTT; cdr3_aa: CASSQQVLSGNTIYF
d_call: .; v_call: TRBV7-9; clone_size: many; j_call: TRBJ1-1; cdr3_nt: TGTGCCAGCAGTCGGGACACCAACACTGAAGCTTTCTTT; cdr3_aa: CASSRDTNTEAFF
d_call: .; v_call: TRBV7-8; clone_size: many; j_call: TRBJ1-1; cdr3_nt: TGTGCCAGCAGCTTAGCTACAGACAGGTGGGCTTTCTTT; cdr3_aa: CASSLATDRWAFF
d_call: TRBD2; v_call: TRBV20-1; clone_size: many; j_call: TRBJ2-5; cdr3_nt: TGCAGTGTTCCCCATAGCGGGGATGGATGGGAGACCCAGTACTTC; cdr3_aa: CSVPHSGDGWETQYF
d_call: TRBD1; v_call: TRBV7-2; clone_size: many; j_call: TRBJ1-6; cdr3_nt: TGTGCCAGCACCACATTCGAGGACAGGTCTTCACCCCTCCACTTT; cdr3_aa: CASTTFEDRSSPLHF
d_call: .; v_call: TRBV7-9; clone_size: many; j_call: TRBJ2-3; cdr3_nt: TGTGCCAGCAGCACCCAGGCGCAGGGAGTTTTT; cdr3_aa: CASSTQAQGVF
d_call: TRBD2; v_call: TRBV15; clone_size: many; j_call: TRBJ2-5; cdr3_nt: TGTGCCACCAGCCGGGCGGGGGGCCAATTCCAAGAGACCCAGTACTTC; cdr3_aa: CATSRAGGQFQETQYF
d_call: TRBD1; v_call: TRBV16; clone_size: many; j_call: TRBJ1-1; cdr3_nt: TGTGCCAGCAGCCGAGGACAGGGGGCCGCCCGGGTCACTGAAGCTTTCTTT; cdr3_aa: CASSRGQGAARVTEAFF
d_call: .; v_call: TRBV7-3; clone_size: many; j_call: TRBJ2-1; cdr3_nt: TGTGCCAGCAGCTCCGGGGGGCTCTCCTACAATGAGCAGTTCTTC; cdr3_aa: CASSSGGLSYNEQFF
d_call: TRBD2; v_call: TRBV7-2; clone_size: many; j_call: TRBJ2-7; cdr3_nt: TGTGCCAGCAGCCGTACGCGACTAGCGGGGGAGTCCTACGAGCAGTACTTC; cdr3_aa: CASSRTRLAGESYEQYF
d_call: .; v_call: TRBV9; clone_size: few; j_call: TRBJ1-2; cdr3_nt: TGTGCCAGCAGCGTAGAGGCCGATAACTATGGCTACACCTTC; cdr3_aa: CASSVEADNYGYTF
d_call: .; v_call: TRBV20-1; clone_size: many; j_call: TRBJ2-1; cdr3_nt: TGCAGTGCTAGTCTGACAGCTTCCGGAGAGCAGTTCTTC; cdr3_aa: CSASLTASGEQFF
d_call: .; v_call: TRBV5-4; clone_size: .; j_call: TRBJ2-1; cdr3_nt: TGTGCCAGCCGGTGGAGGGGGGGCGATGAGCAGTTCTTC; cdr3_aa: CASRWRGGDEQFF
d_call: .; v_call: TRBV12-3/TRBV12-4; clone_size: many; j_call: TRBJ1-2; cdr3_nt: TGTGCCATCCGGGAGGCCTATGGCTACACCTTC; cdr3_aa: CAIREAYGYTF
d_call: .; v_call: TRBV2; clone_size: many; j_call: TRBJ1-5; cdr3_nt: TGTGCCAGCAGTGGGGGGCATCAGCCCCAGCATTTT; cdr3_aa: CASSGGHQPQHF
d_call: .; v_call: TRBV7-9; clone_size: many; j_call: TRBJ2-1; cdr3_nt: TGTGCCAGCAGCTACCTGGTTAATAGCTGGGGCAATGAGCAGTTCTTC; cdr3_aa: CASSYLVNSWGNEQFF
d_call: .; v_call: TRBV7-8; clone_size: many; j_call: TRBJ1-2; cdr3_nt: TGTGCCAGCAGCTTAGGGGTGCGAGGCGGAGTGGCTAGTTATGGCTACACCTTC; cdr3_aa: CASSLGVRGGVASYGYTF
d_call: .; v_call: TRBV12-3/TRBV12-4; clone_size: many; j_call: TRBJ2-1; cdr3_nt: TGTGCCAGCAGTTCGGTCAGCTCCTACAATGAGCAGTTCTTC; cdr3_aa: CASSSVSSYNEQFF
d_call: .; v_call: TRBV6-4; clone_size: many; j_call: TRBJ1-6; cdr3_nt: TGTGCCAGCAGTGATGGGATTTCACCCCTCCACTTT; cdr3_aa: CASSDGISPLHF
d_call: .; v_call: TRBV29-1; clone_size: many; j_call: TRBJ1-2; cdr3_nt: TGCAGCGCGCGAGACGCCGGCTACACCTTC; cdr3_aa: CSARDAGYTF